These T cell receptor beta chains were read from a single sample in a study of T cells in localized non-small cell lung cancer. The data were produced by immunoSEQ multiplex PCR, yet TCRdb's version contains in-frame clones alone and is incomplete. The sample holds 55,000 to 65,000 clones, approximately 89% seen once. The specimen comprised peripheral blood, sampled before any cancer treatment. These receptors originate from a man aged 40-75 years with stage I lung adenocarcinoma. CDR3s include the opening cysteine and the closing phenylalanine or tryptophan. D genes are given only for firm matches. Only some rows state a clone size, as once, few, many or a class for expanded clones.

V gene: TRBV19
D gene: TRBD1
clone size: .
J gene: TRBJ2-7
CDR3 length: 14
CDR3 protein: CASSTMGQAYEQYF
CDR3 DNA: TGTGCCAGTAGTACGATGGGACAGGCCTACGAGCAGTACTTC

V gene: TRBV6-1
D gene: TRBD2
clone size: .
J gene: TRBJ2-3
CDR3 length: 18
CDR3 protein: CASSEGGASGLRTDTQYF
CDR3 DNA: TGTGCCAGCAGTGAAGGGGGGGCTAGCGGGTTACGTACAGATACGCAGTATTTT

V gene: TRBV30
D gene: .
clone size: .
J gene: TRBJ1-1
CDR3 length: 13
CDR3 protein: CAWNNHQGTEAFF
CDR3 DNA: TGTGCCTGGAACAACCACCAGGGCACTGAAGCTTTCTTT

V gene: TRBV19
D gene: TRBD1
clone size: .
J gene: TRBJ2-4
CDR3 length: 14
CDR3 protein: CASSPGTVKNIQYF
CDR3 DNA: TGTGCCAGTAGTCCCGGGACAGTAAAAAACATTCAGTACTTC

V gene: TRBV27
D gene: .
clone size: .
J gene: TRBJ1-4
CDR3 length: 13
CDR3 protein: CASRARGDEKLFF
CDR3 DNA: TGTGCCAGCAGGGCCCGGGGGGATGAAAAACTGTTTTTT

V gene: TRBV6-1
D gene: .
clone size: few
J gene: TRBJ1-1
CDR3 length: 13
CDR3 protein: CASREVGRTEAFF
CDR3 DNA: TGTGCCAGCAGGGAAGTGGGACGAACTGAAGCTTTCTTT

V gene: TRBV10-3
D gene: TRBD2
clone size: .
J gene: TRBJ2-7
CDR3 length: 14
CDR3 protein: CAIGAAGTSYEQYF
CDR3 DNA: TGTGCCATCGGGGCAGCGGGAACCTCCTACGAGCAGTACTTC

V gene: TRBV6-1
D gene: .
clone size: few
J gene: TRBJ2-7
CDR3 length: 15
CDR3 protein: CASSEQGSGSYEQYF
CDR3 DNA: TGTGCCAGCAGTGAACAGGGTAGCGGCTCCTACGAGCAGTACTTC

V gene: TRBV4-2
D gene: .
clone size: .
J gene: TRBJ2-7
CDR3 length: 14
CDR3 protein: CASSQDHMAYEQYF
CDR3 DNA: TGTGCCAGCAGCCAAGATCACATGGCCTACGAGCAGTACTTC

V gene: TRBV5-6
D gene: .
clone size: few
J gene: TRBJ2-7
CDR3 length: 13
CDR3 protein: CASRPGRTYEQYF
CDR3 DNA: TGTGCCAGCAGACCGGGACGGACCTACGAGCAGTACTTC

V gene: TRBV7-3
D gene: TRBD2
clone size: .
J gene: TRBJ2-1
CDR3 length: 15
CDR3 protein: CASSPTSGIYNEQFF
CDR3 DNA: TGTGCCAGCAGCCCTACTAGCGGCATCTACAATGAGCAGTTCTTC

V gene: TRBV4-3
D gene: .
clone size: .
J gene: TRBJ2-7
CDR3 length: 14
CDR3 protein: CASSQDSSSYEQYF
CDR3 DNA: TGCGCCAGCAGCCAAGACTCTAGCTCCTACGAGCAGTACTTC

V gene: TRBV7-8
D gene: TRBD2
clone size: .
J gene: TRBJ2-1
CDR3 length: 15
CDR3 protein: CASSPGTSRYNEQFF
CDR3 DNA: TGTGCCAGCAGCCCCGGGACTAGCCGTTACAATGAGCAGTTCTTC

V gene: TRBV6-6
D gene: .
clone size: .
J gene: TRBJ2-5
CDR3 length: 13
CDR3 protein: CASSPEGEKTQYF
CDR3 DNA: TGTGCCAGCAGTCCAGAAGGGGAGAAGACCCAGTACTTC

V gene: TRBV19
D gene: .
clone size: .
J gene: TRBJ2-1
CDR3 length: 14
CDR3 protein: CASSLKGRTDEQFF
CDR3 DNA: TGTGCCAGTAGTCTAAAGGGGCGCACAGATGAGCAGTTCTTC

V gene: TRBV28
D gene: .
clone size: .
J gene: TRBJ2-7
CDR3 length: 14
CDR3 protein: CASSLTSGGYEQYF
CDR3 DNA: TGTGCCAGCAGTTTGACCAGCGGAGGCTACGAGCAGTACTTC

V gene: TRBV5-1
D gene: .
clone size: .
J gene: TRBJ2-5
CDR3 length: 11
CDR3 protein: CASSAGRTQYF
CDR3 DNA: TGCGCCAGCAGCGCGGGTCGAACCCAGTACTTC

V gene: TRBV7-9
D gene: .
clone size: .
J gene: TRBJ2-5
CDR3 length: 13
CDR3 protein: CASSLGYQETQYF
CDR3 DNA: TGTGCCAGCAGCTTAGGCTACCAAGAGACCCAGTACTTC

V gene: TRBV28
D gene: TRBD2
clone size: once
J gene: TRBJ2-1
CDR3 length: 20
CDR3 protein: CASLPPGTSGSRSSYNEQFF
CDR3 DNA: TGTGCCAGCTTGCCCCCAGGGACTAGCGGGAGCAGGAGCTCCTACAATGAGCAGTTCTTC

V gene: TRBV6-6
D gene: .
clone size: .
J gene: TRBJ2-3
CDR3 length: 15
CDR3 protein: CASSYSSFDRDTQYF
CDR3 DNA: TGTGCCAGCAGTTACTCGAGTTTCGACCGCGATACGCAGTATTTT

V gene: TRBV27
D gene: TRBD2
clone size: .
J gene: TRBJ2-7
CDR3 length: 14
CDR3 protein: CASSPSGRVIEQYF
CDR3 DNA: TGTGCCAGCAGCCCTAGCGGGAGGGTCATCGAGCAGTACTTC

V gene: TRBV7-8
D gene: .
clone size: .
J gene: TRBJ1-5
CDR3 length: 13
CDR3 protein: CASSPELPQPQHF
CDR3 DNA: TGTGCCAGCAGCCCAGAGCTACCTCAGCCCCAGCATTTT

V gene: TRBV7-9
D gene: .
clone size: .
J gene: TRBJ1-4
CDR3 length: 15
CDR3 protein: CASSQDTTTNEKLFF
CDR3 DNA: TGTGCCAGCAGCCAGGACACCACAACTAATGAAAAACTGTTTTTT

V gene: TRBV4-1
D gene: .
clone size: .
J gene: TRBJ1-1
CDR3 length: 12
CDR3 protein: CASSQDRTEAFF
CDR3 DNA: TGCGCCAGCAGCCAAGACAGGACCGAAGCTTTCTTT

V gene: TRBV7-9
D gene: TRBD2
clone size: .
J gene: TRBJ2-1
CDR3 length: 15
CDR3 protein: CASSRAGVTYNEQFF
CDR3 DNA: TGTGCCAGCAGCCGAGCGGGAGTCACCTACAATGAGCAGTTCTTC

V gene: TRBV5-6
D gene: .
clone size: .
J gene: TRBJ1-1
CDR3 length: 14
CDR3 protein: CASSLEGASGEAFF
CDR3 DNA: TGTGCCAGCAGCCTGGAGGGCGCTTCGGGTGAAGCTTTCTTT

V gene: TRBV28
D gene: .
clone size: few
J gene: TRBJ1-3
CDR3 length: 14
CDR3 protein: CASRPQGFGNTIYF
CDR3 DNA: TGTGCCAGCAGACCCCAGGGTTTCGGAAACACCATATATTTT

V gene: TRBV10-3
D gene: TRBD2
clone size: .
J gene: TRBJ2-1
CDR3 length: 12
CDR3 protein: CAIRTSGRAPFF
CDR3 DNA: TGTGCCATCAGAACTAGCGGGAGGGCCCCGTTCTTC

V gene: TRBV7-8
D gene: .
clone size: .
J gene: TRBJ1-1
CDR3 length: 13
CDR3 protein: CASSFPGDTEAFF
CDR3 DNA: TGTGCCAGCAGCTTCCCTGGGGACACTGAAGCTTTCTTT

V gene: TRBV7-2
D gene: .
clone size: .
J gene: TRBJ2-3
CDR3 length: 15
CDR3 protein: CASSLAGRVVDTQYF
CDR3 DNA: TGTGCCAGCAGCTTAGCTGGCAGGGTCGTAGATACGCAGTATTTT

V gene: TRBV2
D gene: .
clone size: .
J gene: TRBJ2-3
CDR3 length: 13
CDR3 protein: CANSQRVTDTQYF
CDR3 DNA: TGTGCCAATTCCCAGCGGGTCACAGATACGCAGTATTTT

V gene: TRBV6-5
D gene: .
clone size: .
J gene: TRBJ1-1
CDR3 length: 13
CDR3 protein: CASSSITNTEAFF
CDR3 DNA: TGTGCCAGCAGTTCTATAACGAACACTGAAGCTTTCTTT

V gene: TRBV5-1
D gene: TRBD1
clone size: .
J gene: TRBJ1-1
CDR3 length: 14
CDR3 protein: CASSPSTGGAGAFF
CDR3 DNA: TGCGCCAGCAGCCCTTCAACAGGGGGCGCGGGAGCTTTCTTT

V gene: TRBV4-1
D gene: .
clone size: .
J gene: TRBJ2-7
CDR3 length: 16
CDR3 protein: CASSQQLGSGSYEQYF
CDR3 DNA: TGCGCCAGCAGCCAACAACTAGGGTCGGGGTCCTACGAGCAGTACTTC

V gene: TRBV4-3
D gene: TRBD2
clone size: .
J gene: TRBJ2-1
CDR3 length: 14
CDR3 protein: CASSQGREWNEQFF
CDR3 DNA: TGCGCCAGCAGCCAAGGGCGGGAGTGGAATGAGCAGTTCTTC

V gene: TRBV28
D gene: .
clone size: .
J gene: TRBJ1-5
CDR3 length: 15
CDR3 protein: CASSLSGHSNQPQHF
CDR3 DNA: TGTGCCAGCAGTTTAAGTGGGCACAGTAATCAGCCCCAGCATTTT

V gene: TRBV30
D gene: .
clone size: .
J gene: TRBJ1-2
CDR3 length: 12
CDR3 protein: CAWSALGFGYTF
CDR3 DNA: TGTGCCTGGAGTGCTTTAGGGTTTGGCTACACCTTC

V gene: TRBV6-1
D gene: TRBD1
clone size: .
J gene: TRBJ2-7
CDR3 length: 15
CDR3 protein: CASSEAEDRVSEQYF
CDR3 DNA: TGTGCCAGCAGTGAAGCAGAGGACAGGGTCAGCGAGCAGTACTTC

V gene: TRBV11-3
D gene: TRBD1
clone size: .
J gene: TRBJ2-7
CDR3 length: 15
CDR3 protein: CASSLAGQGADEQYF
CDR3 DNA: TGTGCCAGCAGCTTAGCGGGACAGGGGGCAGACGAGCAGTACTTC

V gene: TRBV11-3
D gene: .
clone size: .
J gene: TRBJ2-5
CDR3 length: 12
CDR3 protein: CASSLGQETQYF
CDR3 DNA: TGTGCCAGCAGTTTGGGACAAGAGACCCAGTACTTC

V gene: TRBV6-1
D gene: TRBD1
clone size: .
J gene: TRBJ2-1
CDR3 length: 16
CDR3 protein: CASTESGTGGLNEQFF
CDR3 DNA: TGTGCCAGCACTGAAAGTGGGACAGGGGGTCTCAATGAGCAGTTCTTC